A single T cell receptor beta chain is shown here with its context. The data are from a study of blood T cell repertoires in COVID-19. Across the study: COVID-19 samples, acute and convalescent, were from the United States, Italy and Spain.

Germline CDR1 and CDR2: MNHEY and SVGEGT. This CDR3 spans 16 amino acids. V was clipped by 4 bases and J by 0 bases, with 13 bases between them. Sequencing used immunoSEQ multiplex PCR; TCRdb keeps in-frame clones, though not all of them. The table shows about 300,000 clones, with 88% occurring only once. This chain joins TRBV6-2 or TRBV6-3 and TRBJ2-1, with no clear D. Sequenced input: peripheral blood. The sequence derives from a woman aged 25 to 45 with COVID-19, enrolled during active disease. CDR3 sequence: CASSSDGLSSYNEQFF. For the CDR3, the DNA is TGTGCCAGCAGTTCTGACGGGTTAAGCTCCTACAATGAGCAGTTCTTC.